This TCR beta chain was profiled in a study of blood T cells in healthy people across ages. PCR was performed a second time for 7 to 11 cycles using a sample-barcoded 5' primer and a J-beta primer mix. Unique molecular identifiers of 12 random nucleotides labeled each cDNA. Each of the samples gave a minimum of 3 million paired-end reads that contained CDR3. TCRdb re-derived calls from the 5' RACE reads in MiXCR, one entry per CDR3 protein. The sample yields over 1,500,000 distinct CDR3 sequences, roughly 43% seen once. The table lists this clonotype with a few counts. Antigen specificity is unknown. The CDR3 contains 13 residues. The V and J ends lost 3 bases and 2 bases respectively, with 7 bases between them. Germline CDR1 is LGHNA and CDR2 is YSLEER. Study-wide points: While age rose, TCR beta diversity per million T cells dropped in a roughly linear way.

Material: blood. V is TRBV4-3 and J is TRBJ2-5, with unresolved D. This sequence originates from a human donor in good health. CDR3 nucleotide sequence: TGCGCCAGCAGCCAGTTGGGGCAAGAGACCCAGTACTTC. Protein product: CASSQLGQETQYF.